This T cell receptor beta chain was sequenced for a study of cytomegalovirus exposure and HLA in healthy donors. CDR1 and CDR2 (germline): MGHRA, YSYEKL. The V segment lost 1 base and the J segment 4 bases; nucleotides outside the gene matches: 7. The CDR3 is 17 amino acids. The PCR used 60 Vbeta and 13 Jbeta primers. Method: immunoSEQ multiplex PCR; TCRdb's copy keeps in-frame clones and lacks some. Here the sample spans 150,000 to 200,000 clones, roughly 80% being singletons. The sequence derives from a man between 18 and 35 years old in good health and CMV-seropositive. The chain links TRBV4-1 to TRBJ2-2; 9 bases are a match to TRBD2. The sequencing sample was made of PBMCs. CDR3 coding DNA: TGCGCCAGCAGCCAAGCTTCGGTAGCGGGAGTCACCGGGGAGCTGTTTTTT. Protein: CASSQASVAGVTGELFF.